Described below is a single T cell receptor (delta chain) sequence and its context. As yet, its antigen is unknown. Different DNA sequences within this sample yield the same CDR3. This CDR3 comprises 23 residues. From germline, CDR1 is TSWWSYY and CDR2 QGS. V lost 4 bases and J lost 0; bases outside the gene matches: 23. This record belongs to a study of Vδ1+ human thymocytes. Sequences come from RNA converted to cDNA by reverse transcription. Multiplex PCR used pooled V-gene forward primers and a constant-region reverse primer to amplify CDR3s. TCRdb re-processed the multiplex PCR reads using CATT. The data contain about 58,000 delta-chain clones, roughly 16% of them singletons. Study-level findings and limits: In the thymus, TRG and TRD repertoires looked highly polyclonal with Gaussian CDR3 lengths. Unlike peripheral blood Vdelta1+ controls, thymic delta-chain sequences included 20% to 25% Vdelta2 and few Vdelta3. Bulk repertoire data may be misinterpreted because of unexpected Vdelta2 sequences. TRD repertoires were essentially private, unlike widely shared TRG clonotypes.

Purity of the sorted Vdelta1+ thymocytes ranged from 98% to 99.6%. The rearrangement uses TRDV1 and TRDJ1; 13 bases map to TRDD3. Material for sequencing was Vdelta1+ gamma-delta thymocytes from the thymus. The subset is: FACS-sorted CD3+ TCRalphabeta- TCRVdelta1+ TCRVdelta2- thymocytes. The source is a girl less than two years old who had congenital heart surgery. The chain's CDR3 is CALGVVVPNTTGGYGVYTDKLIF. CDR3 nucleotides: TGTGCTCTTGGGGTCGTGGTCCCCAATACTACTGGGGGATACGGTGTGTACACCGATAAACTCATCTTT.